This is a list of T cell receptor beta chains from one sample in a study of shared clonotypes between healthy human individuals. The table came from immunoSEQ multiplex PCR; TCRdb's copy has only in-frame clones and leaves some out. The repertoire holds millions of clones, with around 95% as singletons. The sample consisted of naive CD4+ T cells sorted from blood. The receptors were sampled from a man between 18 and 29 years old in good health. CDR3s include the opening cysteine and the closing phenylalanine or tryptophan. The D gene is left open where the match is weak.

D gene | V gene | CDR3 protein
TRBD1 | TRBV7-6 | CASSRTGQLPTNEKLFF
- | TRBV5-6 | CASSFLHIEKLFF
TRBD1 | TRBV6-1 | CASSVRTGSSYEQYF
- | TRBV6-6 | CASSSQGSPNYGYTF
- | TRBV12-1 | CASSSKGQGTSPLHF
- | TRBV6-1 | CASIRTQATNEKLFF
TRBD1 | TRBV2 | CATLGTGVINNTGELFF
TRBD1 | TRBV27 | CASSSPTGSYYEQYF
- | TRBV7-9 | CASSLNRQTNSPLHF
- | TRBV7-2 | CASSVDRATNEKLFF
TRBD1 | TRBV7-2 | CASSPTGTGSGYTF
- | TRBV6-1 | CASSGMGGNQPQHF
- | TRBV6-5 | CASTRSQGANYGYTF
TRBD1 | TRBV10-3 | CAISESGQGAYSPLHF
- | TRBV9 | CASSVGGTPDTQYF
- | TRBV2 | CASRAQGEQFF
- | TRBV5-1 | CASSFDRNSYEQYF
- | TRBV7-9 | CASSTSGNTIYF
- | TRBV6-1 | CASQVSTLNTEAFF
- | TRBV2 | CASSESRNSPLHF
- | TRBV2 | CASSEGQGWQPQHF
TRBD1 | TRBV11-2 | CASSTRQGFTDTQYF
- | TRBV6-5 | CASRGLTSSEQYF
TRBD2 | TRBV7-2 | CASSLGVGTSGYEQYF
- | TRBV5-6 | CASSLTQEEQYF
- | TRBV25-1 | CASSELGIGYTF
TRBD1 | TRBV6-6 | CASSYGTGLNTEAFF
- | TRBV6-6 | CASSYDSSYEQYF
TRBD1 | TRBV5-1 | CASSWGQGKDTEAFF
- | TRBV6-5 | CARDDSLNTEAFF
TRBD2 | TRBV7-2 | CASTPGSSGQETQYF
- | TRBV7-9 | CASSPVYEQYF
- | TRBV10-3 | CAISEMWGQETQYF
- | TRBV28 | CASSLEGRRKLFF
- | TRBV5-6 | CASSLHGQPQHF
- | TRBV2 | CASRSPGVNTGELFF
- | TRBV20-1 | CSGGIQETQYF
- | TRBV6-4 | CASSALALYEQYF
TRBD1 | TRBV30 | CAWSVPTGRGEKLFF
TRBD1 | TRBV9 | CASSSRQGGKNSPLHF
- | TRBV6-4 | CASSVGGNTGELFF
- | TRBV10-3 | CAISPGLSNEKLFF
- | TRBV10-3 | CAISEGRTYNSPLHF
- | TRBV11-2 | CASSASGREGEKLFF
- | TRBV2 | CASSRWMGELFF
- | TRBV19 | CASSMTGWGQPQHF
- | TRBV5-5 | CASSPADSKAFF
- | TRBV5-1 | CASSREGYGYTF
- | TRBV7-2 | CASSGTRTDTQYF
TRBD1 | TRBV28 | CASSSSTGATEAFF
TRBD1 | TRBV7-2 | CASSPDRAVEKLFF
- | TRBV28 | CASSLLGGGGFYNEQFF
- | TRBV7-2 | CASSAGGNTEAFF
- | TRBV5-8 | CASSLAINQPQHF